One TCR beta chain is described in this entry. The antigen is undetermined. This sample stems from a study of cytomegalovirus exposure and HLA in healthy donors. Study results and caveats: A missense DCLRE1C variant was associated with V- and J-gene trimming of TCR beta chains in a later analysis, and an independent cohort replicated the association. Rates of TCR association differed by HLA locus in a later analysis, with DRB1 highest and HLA-C lowest. HLA restriction was apparent for most CMV-associated TCR beta chains in a later analysis.

With V trimmed by 6 bases and J by 2 bases, 5 bases remained unmatched. Germline V lookup: CDR1 SGHVS, CDR2 FQNEAQ. This CDR3 spans 15 amino acids. A multiplex PCR was run with 60 Vbeta primers and 13 Jbeta primers. Here immunoSEQ multiplex PCR was the method, and the copy in TCRdb shows in-frame clones only, minus some. The sample lists about 120,000 clones, roughly 60% occurring once. Healthy donors of bone marrow made up the group. The sequencing input was PBMCs. V is TRBV7-8 and J is TRBJ2-2; 8 nucleotides align to TRBD1. This clonotype originated in a man aged 35-49 years in good health and CMV-seropositive. The CDR3 sequence is CASRGDRINTGELFF. The CDR3 region has the DNA TGTGCCAGCAGAGGGGACAGGATCAACACCGGGGAGCTGTTTTTT.